The clone carrying this TCR beta chain was found once. Antigen: not known. The sample belongs to a study of cytomegalovirus exposure and HLA in healthy donors. Study as a whole: Of 350 to 400 genotyped donors, more than 65% grouped in the Caucasian-associated ancestry cluster.

The primer mix had 60 Vbeta and 13 Jbeta primers. Here immunoSEQ multiplex PCR was the method, and the copy in TCRdb shows in-frame clones only, minus some. The data show around 130,000 clones, roughly four fifths seen once. General study results and limits: Among the sequence variants, a highly shared cluster was likely an artifact of sequencing.

This clonotype was obtained from a woman in her sixties or seventies in good health and CMV-seronegative. Sequenced input: PBMCs.

DNA for the CDR3: TGTGCCAGCAGCCCTGGACTAGGCACAGATACGCAGTATTTT. Encoded protein: CASSPGLGTDTQYF. The chain is built from TRBV7-3 and TRBJ2-3; TRBD2 aligns across 7 bases. V dropped 5 bases and J dropped 1; count of bases not matched to a gene: 3. Germline loops: CDR1 SGHTA, CDR2 FQGTGA. This CDR3 region has 14 residues.